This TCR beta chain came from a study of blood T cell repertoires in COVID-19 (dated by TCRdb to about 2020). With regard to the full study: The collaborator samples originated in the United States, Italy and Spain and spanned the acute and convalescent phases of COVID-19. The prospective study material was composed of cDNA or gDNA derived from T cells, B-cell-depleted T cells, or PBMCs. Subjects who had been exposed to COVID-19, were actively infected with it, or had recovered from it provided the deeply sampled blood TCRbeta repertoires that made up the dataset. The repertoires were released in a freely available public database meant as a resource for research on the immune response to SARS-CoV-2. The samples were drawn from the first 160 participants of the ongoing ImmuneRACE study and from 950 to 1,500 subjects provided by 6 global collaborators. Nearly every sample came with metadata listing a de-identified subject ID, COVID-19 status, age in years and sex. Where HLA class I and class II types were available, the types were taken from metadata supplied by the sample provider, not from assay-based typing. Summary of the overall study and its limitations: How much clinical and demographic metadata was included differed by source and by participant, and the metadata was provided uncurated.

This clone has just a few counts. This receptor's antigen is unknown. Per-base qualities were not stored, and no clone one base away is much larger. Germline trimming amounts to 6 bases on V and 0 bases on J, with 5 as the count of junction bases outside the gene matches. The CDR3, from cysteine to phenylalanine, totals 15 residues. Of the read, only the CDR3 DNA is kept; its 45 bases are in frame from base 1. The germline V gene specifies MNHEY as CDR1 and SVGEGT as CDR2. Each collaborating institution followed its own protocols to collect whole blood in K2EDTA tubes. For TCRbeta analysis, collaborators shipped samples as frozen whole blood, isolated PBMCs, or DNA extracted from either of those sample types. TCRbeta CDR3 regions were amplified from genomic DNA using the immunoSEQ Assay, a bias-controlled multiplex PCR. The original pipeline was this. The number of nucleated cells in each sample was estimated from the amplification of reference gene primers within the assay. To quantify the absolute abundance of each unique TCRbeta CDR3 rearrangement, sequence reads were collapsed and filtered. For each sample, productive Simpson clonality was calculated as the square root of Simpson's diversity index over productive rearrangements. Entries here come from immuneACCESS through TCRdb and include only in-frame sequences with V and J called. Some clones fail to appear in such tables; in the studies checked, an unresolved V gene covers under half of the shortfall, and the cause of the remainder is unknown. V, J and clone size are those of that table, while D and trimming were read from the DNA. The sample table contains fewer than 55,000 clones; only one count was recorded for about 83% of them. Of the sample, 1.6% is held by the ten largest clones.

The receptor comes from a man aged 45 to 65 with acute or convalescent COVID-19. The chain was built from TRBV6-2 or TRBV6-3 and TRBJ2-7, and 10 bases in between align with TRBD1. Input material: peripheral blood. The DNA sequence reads TGTGCCAGCAGCCGGGACAGGGGATACTCCTACGAGCAGTACTTC. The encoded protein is CASSRDRGYSYEQYF.